The rows below give T cell receptor beta chains drawn from one sample of a study of graft-versus-host responses after intestinal transplantation. Their specific antigens are unknown. Measured with immunoSEQ multiplex PCR; TCRdb has only the in-frame clones, and not every one. The sample has just under 65,000 clones, 85% to 95% seen once. This specimen consisted of unstimulated CD8+ T cells sorted from spleen or lymph node cells, obtained before transplant. These receptor sequences come from a human donor who was the organ donor for an intestinal transplant. The CDR3 runs from the conserved cysteine through the conserved F or W. Fields, in order: J gene, clone size, V gene, CDR3 length, D gene, CDR3 protein, CDR3 DNA. The D gene is left open where the match is weak. Some rows have no size entry. The others give once, few or many, or a class for an expanded clone.

TRBJ2-7,NA,TRBV27,16,TRBD2,CASSLYPSGSFHEQYF,TGTGCCAGCAGTTTATACCCTAGCGGGAGCTTCCACGAGCAGTACTTC
TRBJ1-4,once,TRBV19,14,NA,CASSILQGSEKLFF,TGTGCCAGTAGTATACTCCAGGGGAGTGAAAAACTGTTTTTT
TRBJ2-1,NA,TRBV10-3,16,NA,CAISERRLEGWNEQFF,TGTGCCATCAGTGAACGGAGACTAGAGGGTTGGAATGAGCAGTTCTTC
TRBJ2-5,NA,TRBV10-3,12,NA,CAISENLETQYF,TGTGCCATCAGTGAAAATCTAGAGACCCAGTACTTC
TRBJ1-2,NA,TRBV12-1,18,NA,CASSFDREMGSQKGGYTF,TGTGCCAGCAGCTTCGACAGGGAAATGGGATCCCAAAAGGGCGGCTACACCTTC
TRBJ1-1,NA,TRBV6-5,14,NA,CASSWQGMNTEAFF,TGTGCCAGCAGTTGGCAGGGGATGAACACTGAAGCTTTCTTT
TRBJ1-1,NA,TRBV4-3,14,TRBD1,CASSQATGSTEAFF,TGCGCCAGCAGCCAGGCGACAGGGAGCACTGAAGCTTTCTTT
TRBJ1-5,NA,TRBV28,16,TRBD1,CASSLYGTGSNQPQHF,TGTGCCAGCAGTTTATACGGGACAGGTAGCAATCAGCCCCAGCATTTT
TRBJ2-7,NA,TRBV27,16,TRBD2,CASSGLAGGPHYEQYF,TGTGCCAGCAGCGGACTAGCGGGAGGGCCCCACTACGAGCAGTACTTC
TRBJ1-1,NA,TRBV5-1,15,NA,CASSLAPGMDTEAFF,TGCGCCAGCAGCTTGGCCCCGGGGATGGACACTGAAGCTTTCTTT
TRBJ1-1,NA,TRBV28,14,TRBD1,CASNPGTGKAEAFF,TGTGCCAGCAACCCTGGGACAGGGAAGGCTGAAGCTTTCTTT
TRBJ1-2,NA,TRBV4-1,16,NA,CASSQVLGIQTYGYTF,TGCGCCAGCAGCCAAGTTTTGGGTATCCAGACATATGGCTACACCTTC
TRBJ1-4,NA,TRBV11-2,16,TRBD1,CASSPYPDRAGEKLFF,TGTGCCAGCAGCCCCTACCCCGACAGGGCGGGCGAAAAACTGTTTTTT
TRBJ1-2,NA,TRBV28,11,NA,CATEQGPGYTF,TGTGCCACCGAACAGGGTCCTGGCTACACCTTC
TRBJ2-2,NA,TRBV6-6,15,TRBD2,CASSYLAGNTGELFF,TGTGCCAGCAGTTACCTAGCGGGGAACACCGGGGAGCTGTTTTTT
TRBJ1-4,NA,TRBV28,17,NA,CASTPPPPQAHNEKLFF,TGTGCCAGCACCCCACCCCCCCCACAGGCCCATAATGAAAAACTGTTTTTT
TRBJ2-1,NA,TRBV27,15,TRBD2,CASSLAGGPSGEQFF,TGTGCCAGCAGCCTAGCGGGAGGCCCCTCCGGTGAGCAGTTCTTC
TRBJ2-7,NA,TRBV21-1,15,NA,CASSKSGQGGYEQYF,TGTGCCAGCAGCAAGAGTGGGCAGGGGGGCTACGAGCAGTACTTC
TRBJ2-1,NA,TRBV5-1,15,TRBD2,CASRQTSGTHNEQFF,TGCGCCAGCAGGCAGACTAGCGGGACTCACAATGAGCAGTTCTTC
TRBJ2-2,NA,TRBV6-4,14,NA,CASSLRGGTGELFF,TGTGCCAGCAGCCTTAGAGGAGGCACCGGGGAGCTGTTTTTT
TRBJ1-3,NA,TRBV19,15,NA,CASTFHRESGNTIYF,TGTGCCAGTACCTTCCACAGGGAGTCGGGAAACACCATATATTTT
TRBJ2-5,NA,TRBV7-7,13,TRBD2,CASGGGPGETQYF,TGTGCTAGCGGGGGGGGGCCGGGTGAGACCCAGTACTTC
TRBJ1-2,once,TRBV28,14,TRBD1,CASSLWRTGTGYTF,TGTGCCAGCAGTTTATGGCGGACAGGGACCGGCTACACCTTC
TRBJ2-2,NA,TRBV27,16,TRBD1,CASSLSRDRAYGELFF,TGTGCCAGCAGTTTATCCAGGGACAGGGCATACGGGGAGCTGTTTTTT
TRBJ1-5,NA,TRBV19,16,NA,CASSIYREYSNQPQHF,TGTGCCAGTAGTATATACAGGGAATATAGCAATCAGCCCCAGCATTTT
TRBJ2-7,NA,TRBV7-8,14,TRBD2,CASSTLAGGREQYF,TGTGCCAGCAGCACACTAGCGGGAGGTCGCGAGCAGTACTTC